The 6 T cell receptor beta chains listed next were all sequenced from one sample in a study of OX40 agonist ivuxolimab in advanced cancers. The assay was immunoSEQ multiplex PCR, and TCRdb's table has in-frame clones only and misses some. The sample includes 55,000 to 90,000 clones, approximately 85% of them seen just once. Sample: CD4+ or CD8+ T cells sorted from blood, taken in a trial of the OX40 agonist ivuxolimab. The receptors were gathered from an adult with an advanced solid tumor such as melanoma, head and neck, liver or kidney cancer.

V and J are TRBV9 and TRBJ2-5; 13 nucleotides agree with TRBD2. The J segment lost 5 bases and the V segment lost 0 bases, leaving 7 bases of the junction unmatched. Germline V CDR1 and CDR2: SGDLS, YYNGEE. CDR3 length equals 17 residues. The CDR3 spells CASSVGRLAGGGETQYF. The CDR3 nucleotides are TGTGCCAGCAGCGTAGGGAGACTAGCGGGGGGCGGTGAGACCCAGTACTTC.

The CDR3 loop is CASRTGQNSPLHF. CDR3 bases: TGTGCCAGTAGGACGGGACAGAATTCACCCCTCCACTTT. The genes are TRBV19 and TRBJ1-6; 7 bases are shared with TRBD1. Unmatched junction bases numbered 3, after V lost 6 bases and J lost 7 bases. The germline gives CDR1 LNHDA, CDR2 SQIVND (reference sequence). The CDR3 sequence is 13 residues long.

This chain connects TRBV5-1 to TRBJ1-1; TRBD1 matches at 8 bases. CDR3 length: 14 residues. Germline CDR1 and CDR2: SGHRS and YFSETQ. V gave up 4 bases and J gave up 4 bases; unmatched junction bases: 6. This chain's CDR3 is CASSPTGVGTEAFF. The CDR3 DNA follows: TGCGCCAGCAGCCCGACAGGGGTGGGCACTGAAGCTTTCTTT.

This clone appeared a single time. Other nucleotide sequences in the sample specify the same CDR3. CDR3 in DNA: TGTGCCAGTAGTATAGACCTAAACAGGGCTTTGGGCACTGAAGCTTTCTTT. This gives the protein CASSIDLNRALGTEAFF. This chain uses TRBV19 with TRBJ1-1, with D maybe TRBD1 (6 bases). CDR1 and CDR2 from the germline V gene are LNHDA and SQIVND (reference sequence). V was cut by 0 bases and J by 4 bases, with 18 bases left in between. This CDR3 region has 17 residues.

The chain uses TRBV5-7 and TRBJ1-4; D unresolved. TRBV5-7 is an open reading frame whose function is uncertain. The V end was cut by 1 base, the J end by 7 bases, with 8 bases between. The CDR3 loop spans 13 amino acids. The CDR3: CASSLTVGEKLFF. DNA for the CDR3: TGTGCCAGCAGCTTGACCGTGGGTGAAAAACTGTTTTTT.

V is TRBV15 and J is TRBJ2-3, with unresolved D. The germline V gene has CDR1 LNHNV and CDR2 YYDKDF (reference sequence). The CDR3 totals 16 residues. V lost 0 bases, J lost 2 bases, and 12 bases lay in between. CDR3 sequence: CATSRDPGATTDTQYF. DNA for the CDR3: TGTGCCACCAGCAGAGATCCAGGAGCCACCACAGATACGCAGTATTTT.